Below are 5 T cell receptor beta chains sequenced from a single sample in a study of T cell repertoires in cytomegalovirus infection. One entry per CDR3 protein results from TCRdb running MiXCR on the reads. The sample consists of approximately 250,000 distinct CDR3 sequences, over 20% of them appearing once. Source material: CD8+ T cells from PBMCs. These TCRs come from a human donor in good health (CMV status not recorded). Some clones in this sample may be carry-over from other donors' samples.

The chain has TRBV7-3 and TRBJ1-2; 10 nucleotides align to TRBD1. V lost 10 bases, J lost 7 bases, and 6 bases stayed unmatched. The germline V gene encodes CDR1 SGHTA and CDR2 FQGTGA. The CDR3 extends over 12 amino acids. CDR3 amino acids: CATPDRGSGYTF. For the CDR3, the DNA is TGTGCCACCCCGGACAGGGGGTCTGGCTACACCTTC.

The chain carries TRBV4-1 and TRBJ2-3; 8 nucleotides agree with TRBD2. The CDR3 length is 15 residues. Trimming cost V 3 bases and J 3 bases; bases outside gene matches: 5. Germline loops: CDR1 MGHRA, CDR2 YSYEKL. Here the CDR3 DNA reads TGCGCCAGCAGCCACTCTAGCGGGCCGACAGATACGCAGTATTTT. It specifies CASSHSSGPTDTQYF.

This sequence joins TRBV11-2 and TRBJ2-3; 10 bases are a match to TRBD1. The CDR3 totals 18 residues. The junction had 15 bases not matched to a gene; V was cut back by 6 bases and J by 3 bases. Germline V CDR1 and CDR2: SGHAT, FQNNGV. CDR3 nucleotide sequence: TGTGCCAGCAGGTCCGGGACAGGGGATTGGGGTTGGACAGATACGCAGTATTTT. Its translation: CASRSGTGDWGWTDTQYF.

The table lists this clonotype with a few counts. V usage is TRBV6-5 and J usage is TRBJ2-1, with TRBD1 matching 7 bases. V lost 0 bases, J lost 3 bases, and 5 bases stayed unmatched. Germline V gene lookup returns CDR1 MNHEY and CDR2 SVGAGI. The CDR3 is 16 amino acids. The CDR3 DNA is TGTGCCAGCAGTTACTCGGGGGACAGCGTCTACAATGAGCAGTTCTTC. Translating gives CASSYSGDSVYNEQFF.

This clonotype was counted many times. V gene TRBV28 combines with J gene TRBJ2-3, with TRBD2 identical over 9 bases. The trim removed 4 bases at V and 1 base at J, leaving 6 bases unmatched. The CDR3 is 16 residues long. Germline CDR1 reads MDHEN; CDR2 reads SYDVKM. Here the CDR3 DNA reads TGTGCCAGCAGTTACGGCGGGGGGGCGGGCACAGATACGCAGTATTTT. This translates into CASSYGGGAGTDTQYF.